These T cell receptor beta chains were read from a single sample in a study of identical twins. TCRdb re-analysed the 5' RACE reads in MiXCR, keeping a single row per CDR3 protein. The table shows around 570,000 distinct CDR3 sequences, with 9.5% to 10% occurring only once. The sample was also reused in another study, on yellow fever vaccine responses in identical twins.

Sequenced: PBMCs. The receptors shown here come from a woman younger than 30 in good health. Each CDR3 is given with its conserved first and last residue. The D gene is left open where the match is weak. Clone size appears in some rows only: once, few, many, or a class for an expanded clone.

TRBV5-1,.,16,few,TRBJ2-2,TGCGCCAGCAGCTTGAATGAGCTCTCCCCCGCCGGGGAGCTGTTTTTT,CASSLNELSPAGELFF
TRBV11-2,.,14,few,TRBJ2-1,TGTGCCAGCAGCTTAGTAGGGTCCGACAATGAGCAGTTCTTC,CASSLVGSDNEQFF
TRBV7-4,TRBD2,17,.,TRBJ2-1,TGTGCCAGCTGCTTCTCTTCCGGGGGGAGCTCCTACAATGAGCAGTTCTTC,CASCFSSGGSSYNEQFF
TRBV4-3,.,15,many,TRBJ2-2,TGCGCCAGCAGCCAAGACAACAGTAACACCGGGGAGCTGTTTTTT,CASSQDNSNTGELFF
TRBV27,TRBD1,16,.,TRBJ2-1,TGTGCCAGCAGTTATGGGACAGGGAGCTCCTACAATGAGCAGTTCTTC,CASSYGTGSSYNEQFF
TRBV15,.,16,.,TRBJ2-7,TGTGCCACCAGCAGAGTGGAAGGAATAGGAATGTTCGAGCAGTACTTC,CATSRVEGIGMFEQYF
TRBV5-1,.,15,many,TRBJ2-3,TGCGCCAGCAGCTTGTGGGATACCCTCACAGATACGCAGTATTTT,CASSLWDTLTDTQYF
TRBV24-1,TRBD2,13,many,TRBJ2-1,TGTGCCACCAGTGATTTTAAGCGGGGTGAGCAGTTCTTC,CATSDFKRGEQFF
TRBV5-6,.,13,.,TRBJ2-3,TGTGCCAGCGGCCCCGGGCTCACAGATACGCAGTATTTT,CASGPGLTDTQYF
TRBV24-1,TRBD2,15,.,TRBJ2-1,TGTGCCACCAGTGATTTTGCGGGGGGTACCAATGAGCAGTTCTTC,CATSDFAGGTNEQFF
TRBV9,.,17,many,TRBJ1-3,TGTGCCAGCAGCGTAGGGAGAATGGTGGAGTCTGGAAACACCATATATTTT,CASSVGRMVESGNTIYF
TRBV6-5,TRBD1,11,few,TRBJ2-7,TGTGCCAGCAGTTACCTTACAGGGGAATACTTC,CASSYLTGEYF
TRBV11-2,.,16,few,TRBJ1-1,TGTGCCAGCAGCTTACGGGAATGGGGTGAGAACACTGAAGCTTTCTTT,CASSLREWGENTEAFF
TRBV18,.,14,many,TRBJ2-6,TGTGCCAGCTCACCAGGCTCTGGGGCCAACGTCCTGACTTTC,CASSPGSGANVLTF
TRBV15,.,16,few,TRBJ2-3,TGTGCCACCAGCAGAGATCGGGGCAGTCCCACAGATACGCAGTATTTT,CATSRDRGSPTDTQYF
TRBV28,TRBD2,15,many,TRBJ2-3,TGTGCCAGCAGTCACCTAGCGGGGGGCACAGATACGCAGTATTTT,CASSHLAGGTDTQYF
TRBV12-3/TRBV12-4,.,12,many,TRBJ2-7,TGTGCCAGCAGTTTTACAGGCCACGAGCAGTACTTC,CASSFTGHEQYF
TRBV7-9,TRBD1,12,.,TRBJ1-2,TGTGCCAGCAGCGGGACAGGGGAGGGCTACACCTTC,CASSGTGEGYTF
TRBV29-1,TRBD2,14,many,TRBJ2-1,TGCAGCGTTGACAGCCTAGCGGACTACAATGAGCAGTTCTTC,CSVDSLADYNEQFF
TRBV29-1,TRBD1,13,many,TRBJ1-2,TGCAGCGCCTTGACAGGGGGCAGCTATGGCTACACCTTC,CSALTGGSYGYTF
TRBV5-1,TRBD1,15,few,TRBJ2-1,TGCGCCAGCCAGACAGGGGGAAAAACGGGCAATGAGCAGTTCTTC,CASQTGGKTGNEQFF
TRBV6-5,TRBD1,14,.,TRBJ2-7,TGTGCCAGCAGCTACGCCCAGGGGGCCTACGAGCAGTACTTC,CASSYAQGAYEQYF